Below, 2 T cell receptor beta chains from the same sample are listed, as sequenced in a study of blood T cells in healthy people across ages. A second about 7 to 12 cycle PCR used barcoded and J-beta primers. TCRdb ran MiXCR on the 5' RACE reads and lists one entry per CDR3 protein. The sample includes 1 million or so distinct CDR3 sequences, 40% to 50% seen only once; the top ten take approximately 17%. The sequenced sample consisted of blood. All receptors come from a woman aged 55 to 70 in good health.

This clonotype occurred once. The rearrangement uses TRBV27 and TRBJ1-6, with a weak D call TRBD1 (6 bases). This CDR3 contains 17 residues. V dropped 5 bases and J dropped 0 bases, with 14 bases sitting between them. From germline, CDR1 is MNHEY and CDR2 SMNVEV (reference sequence). CDR3 sequence reads: CASSPTGISSYNSPLHF. CDR3 bases: TGTGCCAGCAGTCCAACAGGGATTAGCTCCTATAATTCACCCCTCCACTTT.

This chain uses TRBV10-3 with TRBJ1-5; 7 bases line up with TRBD1. This CDR3 has 15 residues. Germline V gene data show CDR1 as ENHRY and CDR2 as SYGVKD. V shed 6 bases and J 0 bases; nucleotides not matched to a gene: 5. Here the CDR3 DNA reads TGTGCCATCAGCCAAACAGGGGATAGCAATCAGCCCCAGCATTTT. This sequence encodes CAISQTGDSNQPQHF.